The rows below give T cell receptor beta chains drawn from one sample of a study of blood T cell repertoires in COVID-19. The method was immunoSEQ multiplex PCR; TCRdb's version includes in-frame clones alone and lacks a portion of them. The profile covers roughly 110,000 clones, with approximately 85% appearing a single time and roughly 1.5% taken by the ten largest. Sequenced material: peripheral blood. These receptors were obtained from a man in his forties or fifties with acute or convalescent COVID-19. The CDR3 runs from the conserved cysteine through the conserved F or W. A D gene is named only where the DNA matches it firmly. Clone size is stated in some rows and not others, as once, few, many or a class when expanded.

TRBV4-3,.,TRBJ1-2,.,CASSQETVSNYGYTF,TGCGCCAGCAGCCAAGAAACAGTTTCGAACTATGGCTACACCTTC
TRBV5-1,few,TRBJ2-7,.,CASSRDGGYEQYF,TGCGCCAGCAGCAGGGACGGAGGGTACGAGCAGTACTTC
TRBV7-9,.,TRBJ2-5,.,CASSNGWGVQETQYF,TGTGCCAGCAGCAACGGGTGGGGGGTCCAAGAGACCCAGTACTTC
TRBV4-1,.,TRBJ1-4,.,CASSQTRHRETNEKLFF,TGCGCCAGCAGCCAAACTCGCCACAGGGAAACTAATGAAAAACTGTTTTTT
TRBV7-9,once,TRBJ2-3,.,CASSPGLTVTDTQYF,TGTGCCAGCAGCCCTGGACTAACCGTCACAGATACGCAGTATTTT
TRBV4-1,.,TRBJ2-7,TRBD2,CASSQDLRGGHEQYF,TGCGCCAGCAGCCAAGATCTGCGGGGGGGCCATGAGCAGTACTTC
TRBV5-1,once,TRBJ1-5,TRBD1,CASNTVRDSKRGKQPQHF,TGCGCCAGCAATACGGTTAGGGACAGTAAGAGGGGGAAGCAGCCCCAGCATTTT
TRBV29-1,.,TRBJ2-2,TRBD2,CSVENGGEGHTGELFF,TGCAGCGTTGAAAACGGGGGGGAGGGCCACACCGGGGAGCTGTTTTTT
TRBV7-6,.,TRBJ2-5,TRBD1,CASSLAWTGGRETQYF,TGTGCCAGCAGCTTAGCCTGGACAGGGGGACGTGAGACCCAGTACTTC
TRBV18,.,TRBJ2-5,.,CASARNQGTQETQYF,TGTGCCAGCGCTAGAAACCAAGGAACTCAAGAGACCCAGTACTTC
TRBV3-1/TRBV3-2,.,TRBJ2-7,.,CASSLSHTYEQYF,TGTGCCAGCAGCCTTTCACATACCTACGAGCAGTACTTC
TRBV7-2,.,TRBJ2-5,TRBD2,CASSFGLAGALETQYF,TGTGCCAGCAGTTTCGGACTAGCGGGGGCATTAGAGACCCAGTACTTC
TRBV27,once,TRBJ1-5,TRBD1,CASSAVPPDRVSQPQHF,TGTGCCAGCAGTGCCGTCCCCCCTGACAGGGTCAGTCAGCCCCAGCATTTT
TRBV18,.,TRBJ1-5,TRBD1,CASSRGQGINQPQHF,TGTGCCAGCTCACGGGGACAGGGGATTAATCAGCCCCAGCATTTT
TRBV27,.,TRBJ1-1,.,CASSSHNRGTEAFF,TGTGCCAGCAGTTCTCATAATCGGGGCACTGAAGCTTTCTTT
TRBV11-3,.,TRBJ2-3,.,CASSLRRGTQYF,TGTGCCAGCAGCTTAAGAAGGGGAACGCAGTATTTT
TRBV28,once,TRBJ2-7,TRBD1,CASRPGTGERQYF,TGTGCCAGCAGGCCCGGGACAGGGGAACGGCAGTACTTC
TRBV7-7,.,TRBJ2-5,TRBD1,CASSLATGSQETQYF,TGTGCTAGCAGCTTAGCGACAGGGTCCCAAGAGACCCAGTACTTC
TRBV11-1,.,TRBJ1-2,.,CASSLRGYGYTF,TGTGCCAGCAGCTTAAGGGGCTATGGCTACACCTTC
TRBV5-1,.,TRBJ2-7,.,CASSLVVRFGEQYF,TGCGCCAGCAGCTTGGTGGTTCGGTTCGGCGAGCAGTACTTC
TRBV30,once,TRBJ2-7,.,CAWSPGTHEQYF,TGTGCCTGGAGCCCCGGGACTCACGAGCAGTACTTC
TRBV7-2,.,TRBJ2-7,TRBD2,CASSNSGNYEQYF,TGTGCCAGCAGCAATAGCGGGAACTACGAGCAGTACTTC
TRBV11-1,.,TRBJ2-1,.,CASSLGGRGNRQFF,TGTGCCAGCAGCTTAGGAGGGAGAGGAAATCGGCAGTTCTTC
TRBV4-2,.,TRBJ2-2,.,CASSLRAQGTGELFF,TGTGCCAGCAGCCTACGGGCCCAGGGAACCGGGGAGCTGTTTTTT